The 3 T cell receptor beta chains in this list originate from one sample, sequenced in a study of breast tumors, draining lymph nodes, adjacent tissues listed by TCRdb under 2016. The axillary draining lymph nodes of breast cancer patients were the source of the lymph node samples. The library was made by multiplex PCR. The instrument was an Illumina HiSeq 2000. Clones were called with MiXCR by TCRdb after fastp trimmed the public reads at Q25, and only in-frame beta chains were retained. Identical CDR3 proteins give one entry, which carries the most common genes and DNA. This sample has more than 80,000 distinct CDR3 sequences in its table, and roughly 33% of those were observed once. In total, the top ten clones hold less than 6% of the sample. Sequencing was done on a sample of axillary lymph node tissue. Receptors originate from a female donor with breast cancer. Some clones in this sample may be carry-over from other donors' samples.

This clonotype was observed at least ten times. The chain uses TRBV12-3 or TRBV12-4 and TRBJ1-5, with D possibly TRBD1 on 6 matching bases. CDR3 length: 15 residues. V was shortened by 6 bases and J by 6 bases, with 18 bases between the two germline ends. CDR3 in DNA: TGTGCCAGCAGAATGACCGCAGGGGTGGCTCAGCCCCAGCATTTT. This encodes CASRMTAGVAQPQHF.

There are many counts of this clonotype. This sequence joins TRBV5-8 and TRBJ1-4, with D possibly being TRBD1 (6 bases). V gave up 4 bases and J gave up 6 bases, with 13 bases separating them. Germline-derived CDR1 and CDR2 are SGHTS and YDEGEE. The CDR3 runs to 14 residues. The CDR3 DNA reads TGTGCCAGCAGCCGTGACAGGTGGGATGAAAAACTGTTTTTT. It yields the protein CASSRDRWDEKLFF.

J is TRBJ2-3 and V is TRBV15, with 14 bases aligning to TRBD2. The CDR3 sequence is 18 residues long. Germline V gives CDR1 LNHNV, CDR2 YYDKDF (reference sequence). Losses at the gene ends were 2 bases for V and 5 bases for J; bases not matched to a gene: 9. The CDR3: CATSRMGTSGSRGDTQYF. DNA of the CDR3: TGTGCCACCAGCAGAATGGGGACTAGCGGGAGTAGGGGAGATACGCAGTATTTT. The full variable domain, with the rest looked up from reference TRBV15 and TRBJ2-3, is DAMVIQNPRYQVTQFGKPVTLSCSQTLNHNVMYWYQQKSSQAPKLLFHYYDKDFNNEADTPDNFQSRRPNTSFCFLDIRSPGLGDTAMYLCATSRMGTSGSRGDTQYFGPGTRLTVL.